These 28 T cell receptor beta chains share one sample of origin, sequenced in a study of blood T cell repertoires in COVID-19. Generated by immunoSEQ multiplex PCR, the TCRdb table keeps only in-frame clones and is missing some. The sample has 150,000 to 200,000 clones; 80% to 90% are singletons. The sequencing sample was made of peripheral blood. The receptors stem from a woman in her 70s with acute or convalescent COVID-19.

This clone came up once. The chain uses TRBV5-6 and TRBJ1-5; TRBD1 matches 7 bases. With 4 bases clipped from V and 0 bases from J, the junction kept 4 bases outside the gene matches. Germline V gives CDR1 SGHDT, CDR2 YYEEEE. The length of the CDR3 is 15 residues. The CDR3 bases are TGTGCCAGCAGCCCCGGGACAGATAGCAATCAGCCCCAGCATTTT. Amino acids: CASSPGTDSNQPQHF.

This clone appeared a few times. This chain uses TRBV5-4 with TRBJ1-1; unclear D gene. The germline CDR1 and CDR2 sequences are SGHNT and YYREEE (reference sequence). The ends were cut back, 0 bases at V and 5 bases at J, with 11 bases in the middle. This CDR3 has 14 amino acids. CDR3 region: CASSLGTERTEAFF. The CDR3, as DNA: TGTGCCAGCAGCTTGGGTACCGAGCGGACTGAAGCTTTCTTT. Looking up the rest from reference TRBV5-4 and TRBJ1-1 gives the full variable domain: ETGVTQSPTHLIKTRGQQVTLRCSSQSGHNTVSWYQQALGQGPQFIFQYYREEENGRGNFPPRFSGLQFPNYSSELNVNALELDDSALYLCASSLGTERTEAFFGQGTRLTVV.

CDR3 residues: CASSKIPTGQKGSSNQPQHF. The CDR3 region has the DNA TGTGCCAGCAGCAAAATCCCCACAGGGCAAAAAGGGAGTAGCAATCAGCCCCAGCATTTT. The V call is TRBV21-1, the J call TRBJ1-5; the DNA was not compared with TRBD1, the D call given in the table. TRBV21-1 is reported as a pseudogene. The CDR3 has 20 amino acids.

In this sample, this clone turned up a few times. The chain recombines TRBV11-2 with TRBJ1-1, with 7 bases fitting TRBD1. Per the germline V gene, CDR1 is SGHAT and CDR2 is FQNNGV. The J segment lost 3 bases and the V segment lost 5 bases, leaving 3 bases of the junction unmatched. The CDR3 is 13 amino acids. CDR3 sequence (DNA): TGTGCCAGCAGCGACAGGGCGTACACTGAAGCTTTCTTT. This sequence encodes CASSDRAYTEAFF.

The rearrangement uses TRBV7-9 and TRBJ1-1, with 7 bases lining up with TRBD1. The trim removed 3 bases at V and 1 base at J, leaving 8 bases unmatched. CDR1 and CDR2 from the germline V gene are SEHNR and FQNEAQ (reference sequence). The CDR3 spans 16 residues. The CDR3 loop is CASSFPRGGSNTEAFF. As DNA, the CDR3 is TGTGCCAGCAGCTTTCCGAGAGGGGGCTCGAACACTGAAGCTTTCTTT.

The chain has TRBV18 and TRBJ1-1; D might be TRBD1 (5 bases). This CDR3 is built from 15 residues. V lost 6 bases, J lost 0 bases, and 14 bases lay in between. Looked up from germline, CDR1 is KGHSH and CDR2 is LQKENI. CDR3 sequence: CASSGTGEMNTEAFF. CDR3 nucleotides: TGTGCCAGCTCCGGGACTGGAGAAATGAACACTGAAGCTTTCTTT.

The chain employs TRBV28 and TRBJ1-1, with D perhaps TRBD1 (5 bases). The CDR3 runs 16 residues. CDR1 is MDHEN, CDR2 SYDVKM, per germline. V was shortened by 2 bases and J by 0 bases, with 13 bases between the two germline ends. The CDR3: CASSLVGRAVNTEAFF. The CDR3 DNA reads TGTGCCAGCAGTTTAGTTGGCAGGGCGGTGAACACTGAAGCTTTCTTT.

The chain recombines TRBV4-1 with TRBJ2-7; 7 positions agree with TRBD1. Germline loops: CDR1 MGHRA, CDR2 YSYEKL. The CDR3 extends over 14 amino acids. The V and J ends lost 5 bases and 1 base, in that order; junction bases with no gene match: 5. The CDR3 region has the DNA TGCGCCAGCAGCGCTCCGGGACAGTCCTACGAGCAGTACTTC. It yields the protein CASSAPGQSYEQYF.

The CDR3 here is CASSQGQGETEAFF. The CDR3 coding sequence is TGTGCCAGTAGCCAGGGCCAGGGGGAAACTGAAGCTTTCTTT. The rearrangement uses TRBV19 and TRBJ1-1; TRBD1 agrees at 7 bases. V dropped 6 bases and J dropped 5; count of bases not matched to a gene: 9. This CDR3 is 14 amino acids long. Germline CDR1 and CDR2: LNHDA and SQIVND (reference sequence).

The CDR3 DNA is TGTGCCAGCAGCCATACTTGGTACGAGCAGTACTTC. It yields the protein CASSHTWYEQYF. The chain carries TRBV6-6 and TRBJ2-7; D uncertain. Trimming left V 6 bases short and J 4 bases short, with 10 bases between. The germline gives CDR1 MNHNY, CDR2 SVGAGI (reference sequence). The CDR3 length is 12 residues.

This CDR3 reads CAISESRGTGKSEAFF. As DNA, the CDR3 is TGTGCCATCAGTGAGTCGCGGGGGACAGGGAAATCTGAAGCTTTCTTT. V is TRBV10-3 and J is TRBJ1-1; 9 nucleotides align to TRBD1. V was clipped by 0 bases and J by 6 bases; unmatched bases: 8. In germline, CDR1 is ENHRY, CDR2 SYGVKD. The CDR3 has 16 amino acids.

The chain links TRBV7-2 to TRBJ2-5; D possibly corresponds to TRBD2 (7 bases). With 7 bases removed from V and 5 bases from J, the gap between germline ends came to 20 bases. The CDR3 is 15 amino acids. The germline gives CDR1 SGHTA, CDR2 FQGNSA. CDR3 bases: TGTGCCAGCAAGGAGGGGGGGCAGCGGTCGGAGACCCAGTACTTC. Translating it yields CASKEGGQRSETQYF.

The gene calls are TRBV5-5 and TRBJ2-6; no clear D. This CDR3 spans 15 amino acids. The germline V and J ends were trimmed by 2 bases and 0 bases, with 6 bases remaining between them. Per germline, CDR1 SGHKS and CDR2 YYEKEE (reference sequence). The CDR3 DNA reads as TGTGCCAGCAGCTTAGGCGGCTCTGGGGCCAACGTCCTGACTTTC. Protein sequence: CASSLGGSGANVLTF. The variable domain in full, completed from reference TRBV5-5 and TRBJ2-6, reads DAGVTQSPTHLIKTRGQQVTLRCSPISGHKSVSWYQQVLGQGPQFIFQYYEKEERGRGNFPDRFSARQFPNYSSELNVNALLLGDSALYLCASSLGGSGANVLTFGAGSRLTVL.

The chain recombines TRBV27 with TRBJ1-6, with no clear D. V was shortened by 1 base and J by 9 bases, with 10 bases between the two germline ends. Germline CDR1 is MNHEY and CDR2 is SMNVEV (reference sequence). CDR3 length: 14 amino acids. In nucleotides, the CDR3 is TGTGCCAGCAGTTTATACGGGGTTAGTTCACCCCTCCACTTT. This translates into CASSLYGVSSPLHF.

The chain is built from TRBV19 and TRBJ2-1, with TRBD2 matching over 8 bases. Germline CDR1 reads LNHDA; CDR2 reads SQIVND (reference sequence). The CDR3 has 16 residues. The V and J ends lost 6 bases and 0 bases, in that order; junction bases with no gene match: 7. The chain's CDR3 is CASRPQRGSSYNEQFF. The DNA for the CDR3 is TGTGCCAGTAGGCCACAGCGGGGGAGCTCCTACAATGAGCAGTTCTTC.

This chain links TRBV7-2 with TRBJ1-3, with D perhaps matching TRBD1 (6 bases). Germline V gene lookup returns CDR1 SGHTA and CDR2 FQGNSA. V lost 6 bases and J lost 4, with 16 bases in between. The CDR3 has 15 residues. The CDR3 reads CASRPGGATGNTIYF. The DNA of the CDR3 is TGTGCCAGCAGACCTGGGGGGGCGACCGGAAACACCATATATTTT.

This chain joins TRBV25-1 and TRBJ2-1, with 9 bases matching TRBD2. The germline CDR1 and CDR2 sequences are MGHDK and SYGVNS. The CDR3 runs to 15 residues. Unmatched junction bases numbered 9, after V lost 4 bases and J lost 8 bases. CDR3 coding DNA: TGTGCCAGCAGTGTCGGCGGGAGGGCCCTCGATGAGCAGTTCTTC. Residues: CASSVGGRALDEQFF.

The chain recombines TRBV21-1 with TRBJ1-5; the table's D call, TRBD1, has no DNA check behind it. TRBV21-1 is flagged as a pseudogene. The CDR3 is 15 residues long. CDR3 sequence: CASSKVPGSNQPQHF. The CDR3 coding sequence is TGTGCCAGCAGCAAAGTCCCAGGGAGCAATCAGCCCCAGCATTTT.

CDR3 nucleotide sequence: TGTGCCAGCAGCCCGACAGTCTATGGCTACACCTTC. Its protein is CASSPTVYGYTF. This chain connects TRBV7-9 to TRBJ1-2; tentative D call: TRBD1 (5 bases). Germline V gives CDR1 SEHNR, CDR2 FQNEAQ (reference sequence). The CDR3 has 12 residues. The V end lost 5 bases, the J end lost 4 bases, and 8 bases lay between the germline ends.

The chain combines TRBV6-2 or TRBV6-3 with TRBJ1-5; D ambiguous. The germline V gene encodes CDR1 MNHEY and CDR2 SVGEGT. The CDR3 loop spans 14 amino acids. V was shortened by 1 base and J by 0 bases, with 4 bases between the two germline ends. CDR3 amino acids: CASSYYGSNQPQHF. The DNA of the CDR3 is TGTGCCAGCAGTTACTACGGTAGCAATCAGCCCCAGCATTTT.

The J gene is TRBJ1-5, the V gene TRBV7-2; possible D gene TRBD1, 5 bases. The CDR3 is made up of 12 amino acids. Germline CDR1 is SGHTA and CDR2 is FQGNSA. V was shortened by 2 bases and J by 8 bases, with 7 bases between the two germline ends. In nucleotides, the CDR3 is TGTGCCAGCAGCTTATGGGGGGAGCCCCAGCATTTT. Residues: CASSLWGEPQHF.

The CDR3 nucleotides are TGTGCCAGCTCACCGATTTCAGACACAGATACGCAGTATTTT. Protein product: CASSPISDTDTQYF. J is TRBJ2-3 and V is TRBV18; the D is unclear. Germline values: CDR1 KGHSH, CDR2 LQKENI. This CDR3 contains 14 residues. V lost 3 bases, J lost 2 bases, and 9 bases lay in between.

This clone was seen only once. This rearrangement joins TRBV29-1 to TRBJ1-2, with TRBD1 as a possible D gene (6 bases). Trimming took off 5 bases at V and 7 bases at J, with 23 bases between the two ends. The CDR3 sequence is 15 residues long. Germline CDR1 is SQVTM and CDR2 is ANQGSEA. The CDR3 is CSVPTVTQGSGGYTF. Written as DNA, the CDR3 is TGCAGCGTTCCCACAGTAACACAGGGCTCTGGTGGCTACACCTTC.

This clone occurred a few times. The J gene is TRBJ1-2, the V gene TRBV10-3; TRBD1 aligns across 9 bases. CDR3 length: 14 amino acids. V shed 2 bases, J shed 4 bases, and the junction held 2 bases outside the gene matches. Germline V lookup: CDR1 ENHRY, CDR2 SYGVKD. CDR3 residues: CAISEQQGAYGYTF. CDR3 sequence (DNA): TGTGCCATCAGTGAGCAACAGGGGGCCTATGGCTACACCTTC.

This chain connects TRBV27 to TRBJ2-5, with D perhaps TRBD2 (6 bases). This CDR3 is built from 14 residues. Germline lookup yields CDR1 MNHEY and CDR2 SMNVEV (reference sequence). Trimming removed 8 bases at V and 1 base at J, with 14 bases between. CDR3 DNA: TGTGCCAGCGGAAGTGAGCGGGCCCAAGAGACCCAGTACTTC. Translation gives CASGSERAQETQYF.

The chain combines TRBV7-6 with TRBJ1-4; D gene uncertain. The V end was cut by 1 base, the J end by 5 bases, with 5 bases between. CDR1 and CDR2 (germline): SGHVS, FNYEAQ. This CDR3 region has 13 residues. CDR3 bases: TGTGCCAGCAGCTTAGACAGAAATGAAAAACTGTTTTTT. Translated: CASSLDRNEKLFF.

In this sample, this clone turned up a few times. The DNA for the CDR3 is TGTGCCAGCAGTTTATTGTCAGGGTATGGCAATCAGCCCCAGCATTTT. Translating it yields CASSLLSGYGNQPQHF. The chain combines TRBV28 with TRBJ1-5, with D possibly TRBD1 on 5 matching bases. Germline CDR1 reads MDHEN; CDR2 reads SYDVKM. CDR3 length: 16 residues. With 1 base removed from V and 2 bases from J, the gap between germline ends came to 12 bases. The variable domain in full, completed from reference TRBV28 and TRBJ1-5, reads DVKVTQSSRYLVKRTGEKVFLECVQDMDHENMFWYRQDPGLGLRLIYFSYDVKMKEKGDIPEGYSVSREKKERFSLILESASTNQTSMYLCASSLLSGYGNQPQHFGDGTRLSIL.

The chain combines TRBV29-1 with TRBJ2-7, with 8 positions matching TRBD1. Germline V gene lookup returns CDR1 SQVTM and CDR2 ANQGSEA. V lost 4 bases, J lost 4 bases, and 3 bases stayed unmatched. The CDR3 consists of 12 residues. This chain's CDR3 is CSVAGQGYEQYF. The CDR3 nucleotides read TGCAGCGTTGCAGGACAGGGATACGAGCAGTACTTC.